This TCR beta chain was identified during a study of T cells after yellow fever vaccination. Across the study: Fractions containing few cells were prepared with SMART-Seq v4 Ultra Low Input.

As for this clonotype: The antigen remains unidentified.

The junction had 8 bases not matched to a gene; V was cut back by 6 bases and J by 0 bases. This CDR3 spans 15 amino acids. Germline CDR1 SGHRS, CDR2 YFSETQ. TCRdb re-analysed the 5' RACE reads in MiXCR, keeping a single row per CDR3 protein. This table has 400,000 or so distinct CDR3 sequences, roughly 20% appearing once. Whole-study findings and limits: Subsequent to the booster, the majority of primary-vaccination clones reappeared (96% CD4, about 90% CD8). Faster peaking, at day 5 versus 15, marked a secondary response that was weaker.

The sequence derives from a man between 18 and 29 years old who received the YFV17D yellow fever vaccine. This chain links TRBV5-1 with TRBJ1-1; TRBD1 agrees at 7 bases. The sequencing here drew on PBMCs, taken before the yellow fever booster vaccination. The chain's CDR3 is CASTQGGGMNTEAFF. The CDR3 coding sequence is TGCGCCAGCACCCAGGGGGGCGGGATGAACACTGAAGCTTTCTTT.